The clone carrying this TCR beta chain has just a few counts. Its matching antigen is unknown. Unique molecular identifiers were built into the TCR beta cDNA libraries. Each CDR3 protein is one row after TCRdb ran MiXCR on the PCR reads. Of about 540,000 distinct CDR3 sequences listed, approximately 31% were seen once; the top ten hold about 6%. Germline values: CDR1 SGHVS, CDR2 FQNEAQ. V was trimmed by 1 base and J by 0 bases, leaving 10 bases between them. This CDR3 comprises 15 residues. These data are taken from a study of post-analysis software for immune sequencing data. Overall study findings and caveats: Normalized Chao1 diversity was significantly lower in multiple sclerosis patients than in controls. F measure clustering grouped samples strongly by preparation batch. Comparison of patients with controls showed five TRBV segments more frequent in patients, TRBV5-6, TRBV5-1 and TRBV20-1 among them.

The chain has TRBV7-8 and TRBJ2-7; TRBD2 might be the D (5 bases). This clonotype originated in a girl between 2 and 17 years old with multiple sclerosis. Sequencing was carried out using blood. The CDR3 loop reads CASSLGPDSSYEQYF. CDR3 in DNA: TGTGCCAGCAGCTTAGGTCCGGACTCCTCCTACGAGCAGTACTTC. Using reference TRBV7-8 and TRBJ2-7 for the parts outside the CDR3, the full variable domain is GAGVSQSPRYKVAKRGQDVALRCDPISGHVSLFWYQQALGQGPEFLTYFQNEAQLDKSGLPSDRFFAERPEGSVSTLKIQRTQQEDSAVYLCASSLGPDSSYEQYFGPGTRLTVT.